The entry below describes one T cell receptor beta chain. This sample is drawn from a study of cytotoxic CD8 clonotypes in ibrutinib-treated CLL. CDR3 size: 15 residues. V lost 5 bases, J lost 3 bases, and 6 bases stayed unmatched. Germline lookup yields CDR1 SEHNR and CDR2 FQNEAQ (reference sequence). Profiling relied on immunoSEQ multiplex PCR, and the TCRdb table lists in-frame clones only, not all of them. Of 150,000 to 200,000 clones listed, 70% to 90% are singletons. The V and J genes are TRBV7-9 and TRBJ1-2; 10 nucleotides align to TRBD1. The material sequenced was PBMCs, taken at disease progression, from a patient treated with ibrutinib. This sequence was found in a human donor with chronic lymphocytic leukemia. Written as DNA, the CDR3 is TGTGCCAGCAGCCCGGTGACAGGGGGCGACTATGGCTACACCTTC. Protein product: CASSPVTGGDYGYTF. The variable domain in full, completed from reference TRBV7-9 and TRBJ1-2, reads DTGVSQNPRHKITKRGQNVTFRCDPISEHNRLYWYRQTLGQGPEFLTYFQNEAQLEKSRLLSDRFSAERPKGSFSTLEIQRTEQGDSAMYLCASSPVTGGDYGYTFGSGTRLTVV.